These 21 T cell receptor beta chains originate from one sample sequenced in a study of chemoradiotherapy in HPV16-positive cancers. Libraries were prepared by immunoSEQ multiplex PCR; TCRdb keeps only in-frame clonotypes and omits some of them. Of 1,900 or so clones listed, roughly 85% are singletons. The specimen comprised tumor tissue, sampled from a patient who underwent chemoradiotherapy. These receptors all come from a human donor with HPV-associated anogenital cancer.

The chain links TRBV6-6 to TRBJ1-1; no clear D gene. CDR1 and CDR2 (germline): MNHNY, SVGAGI (reference sequence). The CDR3 spans 15 residues. The ends were cut back, 0 bases at V and 4 bases at J, with 12 bases in the middle. In DNA, the CDR3 is TGTGCCAGCAGTTACTCGATCTCCAGAGCCACTGAAGCTTTCTTT. It codes for CASSYSISRATEAFF.

The V call is TRBV19, the J call TRBJ1-4; D is perhaps TRBD1 (5 bases). The V gene's germline CDR1 is LNHDA and CDR2 SQIVND (reference sequence). This CDR3 region has 14 residues. V was shortened by 6 bases and J by 5 bases, with 13 bases between the two germline ends. The DNA of the CDR3 is TGTGCCAGTAGCACCGGGACGTGGAATGAAAAACTGTTTTTT. It translates to CASSTGTWNEKLFF.

The rearrangement joins TRBV7-2 to TRBJ1-1; D call uncertain. CDR1 and CDR2 from the germline V gene are SGHTA and FQGNSA. CDR3 length: 13 residues. V dropped 2 bases and J dropped 4 bases, with 8 bases sitting between them. In nucleotides, the CDR3 is TGTGCCAGCAGCTTAATGCGAGCCACTGAAGCTTTCTTT. It yields the protein CASSLMRATEAFF.

The rearrangement links TRBV11-2 to TRBJ1-4, with a possible D match to TRBD1 (5 bases). This CDR3 has 16 amino acids. Looked up from germline, CDR1 is SGHAT and CDR2 is FQNNGV. Trimming removed 0 bases at V and 4 bases at J, with 12 bases between. Written as DNA, the CDR3 is TGTGCCAGCAGCTTAGACAGGGTCGAGAGTAATGAAAAACTGTTTTTT. Residues: CASSLDRVESNEKLFF.

The rearrangement joins TRBV5-4 to TRBJ2-7; D is ambiguous. V was cut by 2 bases and J by 3 bases, with 6 bases left in between. The CDR3 consists of 12 residues. Looked up from germline, CDR1 is SGHNT and CDR2 is YYREEE (reference sequence). The chain's CDR3 is CASSFGDYEQYF. In nucleotides, the CDR3 is TGTGCCAGCAGCTTTGGGGACTACGAGCAGTACTTC.

This sequence joins TRBV4-3 and TRBJ2-7; TRBD1 matches 9 bases. V lost 4 bases to trimming and J lost 1 base; unmatched junction nucleotides: 5. The CDR3 covers 15 residues. Germline V lookup: CDR1 LGHNA, CDR2 YSLEER. The CDR3 DNA sequence: TGCGCCAGCAGCCTAGGACAGGGGTCGTCCTACGAGCAGTACTTC. Translation: CASSLGQGSSYEQYF.

On this clone: The same CDR3 can be traced to other DNA sequences in this sample. V usage is TRBV2 and J usage is TRBJ1-5; D is possibly TRBD1 (6 bases). The germline CDR1 and CDR2 sequences are SNHLY and FYNNEI. V gave up 0 bases and J gave up 6 bases, with 12 bases separating them. CDR3 length: 15 amino acids. The CDR3 loop reads CASSEARGAGQPQHF. CDR3 nucleotides: TGTGCCAGCAGTGAAGCACGGGGGGCCGGTCAGCCCCAGCATTTT. Filled out from reference TRBV2 and TRBJ1-5, the complete variable domain reads EPEVTQTPSHQVTQMGQEVILRCVPISNHLYFYWYRQILGQKVEFLVSFYNNEISEKSEIFDDQFSVERPDGSNFTLKIRSTKLEDSAMYFCASSEARGAGQPQHFGDGTRLSIL.

V usage is TRBV11-2 and J usage is TRBJ2-7; D is possibly TRBD2 (6 bases). Trimming took 4 bases from V and 2 from J, leaving 12 bases between them. Germline values: CDR1 SGHAT, CDR2 FQNNGV. This CDR3 contains 14 residues. The CDR3 coding sequence is TGTGCCAGCAGCTACTTTAGCGGCACCTACGAGCAGTACTTC. Translated, it gives CASSYFSGTYEQYF.

The V and J genes are TRBV19 and TRBJ2-3; 7 bases fit TRBD2. This CDR3 is 17 amino acids long. Germline loops: CDR1 LNHDA, CDR2 SQIVND (reference sequence). V lost 0 bases to trimming and J lost 4 bases; unmatched junction nucleotides: 10. CDR3 sequence: CASSIDPLGGSSDTQYF. As DNA, the CDR3 is TGTGCCAGTAGTATAGACCCACTTGGCGGGAGTTCAGATACGCAGTATTTT.

V gene TRBV2 combines with J gene TRBJ2-3; D perhaps matches TRBD1 (5 bases). Trimming stripped 11 bases from V and 6 bases from J, with 15 bases between. This CDR3 is built from 12 residues. Germline V gives CDR1 SNHLY, CDR2 FYNNEI. This CDR3 is CAARKGLDTQYF. In DNA form, the CDR3 reads TGTGCCGCCAGGAAGGGGTTGGATACGCAGTATTTT.

This clone was seen just once. This chain connects TRBV5-4 to TRBJ1-2; 10 positions agree with TRBD1. CDR3 length: 14 amino acids. The V and J ends lost 4 bases and 5 bases, in that order; junction bases with no gene match: 5. In germline, CDR1 is SGHNT, CDR2 YYREEE (reference sequence). CDR3 sequence: CASSPTGGGYGYTF. The CDR3 bases are TGTGCCAGCAGCCCGACAGGGGGCGGTTATGGCTACACCTTC.

J is TRBJ2-7 and V is TRBV5-1, with 10 bases fitting TRBD1. Germline V gives CDR1 SGHRS, CDR2 YFSETQ. CDR3 length equals 14 residues. Losses at the gene ends were 2 bases for V and 7 bases for J; bases not matched to a gene: 6. Here the CDR3 reads CASSFGDRGGEQYF. CDR3 DNA: TGCGCCAGCAGCTTTGGGGACAGGGGTGGAGAGCAGTACTTC.

This chain connects TRBV6-1 to TRBJ2-7, with D uncertain. CDR1 is MNHNS, CDR2 SASEGT, per germline. This CDR3 has 10 residues. The ends were cut back, 3 bases at V and 3 bases at J, with 0 bases in the middle. The DNA for the CDR3 is TGTGCCAGCAGTGACTACGAGCAGTACTTC. As protein: CASSDYEQYF.

This clone appeared once. The V call is TRBV5-4, the J call TRBJ2-2; D may correspond to TRBD1 or TRBD2 (5 bases each). This CDR3 has 16 amino acids. The ends were cut back, 2 bases at V and 7 bases at J, with 18 bases in the middle. Germline CDR1 reads SGHNT; CDR2 reads YYREEE (reference sequence). This chain's CDR3 is CASSFGGLRRGGELFF. Here the CDR3 DNA reads TGTGCCAGCAGCTTTGGAGGACTCCGAAGGGGCGGGGAGCTGTTTTTT.

The chain has TRBV15 and TRBJ2-1, with D perhaps assigned TRBD1 or TRBD2 (5 bases each). Germline values: CDR1 LNHNV, CDR2 YYDKDF (reference sequence). The V end was cut by 3 bases, the J end by 6 bases, with 15 bases between. There are 15 residues in the CDR3. The CDR3 here is CATSRFGTQLNEQFF. CDR3 coding DNA: TGTGCCACCAGCAGGTTCGGGACGCAGCTCAATGAGCAGTTCTTC.

The V gene is TRBV7-9, the J gene TRBJ1-1, with a tentative D call TRBD1 (5 bases). Germline CDR1 reads SEHNR; CDR2 reads FQNEAQ (reference sequence). This CDR3 is 14 amino acids long. V lost 3 bases and J lost 2, with 10 bases in between. This CDR3 is CASSFAGENTEAFF. Here the CDR3 DNA reads TGTGCCAGCAGCTTTGCGGGGGAAAACACTGAAGCTTTCTTT.

The gene calls are TRBV13 and TRBJ2-5; maybe TRBD2 (5 bases). The V gene's germline CDR1 is PRHDT and CDR2 FYEKMQ (reference sequence). The CDR3 has 13 residues. Trimming removed 3 bases at V and 0 bases at J, with 5 bases between. Here the CDR3 DNA reads TGTGCCAGCAGCTTCGGGGACCAAGAGACCCAGTACTTC. Protein sequence: CASSFGDQETQYF.

V is TRBV2 and J is TRBJ1-1, with D tentatively TRBD1 (6 bases). Trimming cost V 4 bases and J 4 bases, with 10 bases left between them. CDR3 length: 13 residues. Germline CDR1 is SNHLY and CDR2 is FYNNEI. The chain's CDR3 is CASSAGDGTEAFF. The CDR3 region has the DNA TGTGCCAGCAGTGCAGGGGATGGCACTGAAGCTTTCTTT.

The sample holds a few counts of this clone. The CDR3 here is CASSSDFNTDTQYF. CDR3 bases: TGTGCCAGCAGCTCCGACTTTAACACAGATACGCAGTATTTT. The chain joins TRBV7-9 to TRBJ2-3; no firm D call. The germline V and J ends were trimmed by 4 bases and 2 bases, with 10 bases remaining between them. Germline loops: CDR1 SEHNR, CDR2 FQNEAQ (reference sequence). This CDR3 has 14 residues. Using reference TRBV7-9 and TRBJ2-3 for the parts outside the CDR3, the full variable domain is DTGVSQNPRHKITKRGQNVTFRCDPISEHNRLYWYRQTLGQGPEFLTYFQNEAQLEKSRLLSDRFSAERPKGSFSTLEIQRTEQGDSAMYLCASSSDFNTDTQYFGPGTRLTVL.

The chain couples TRBV27 to TRBJ2-5, with D perhaps being TRBD1 or TRBD2 (6 bases each). Between the trimmed V and J ends, which lost 3 bases and 5 bases, there was a span of 13 bases. Per the germline V gene, CDR1 is MNHEY and CDR2 is SMNVEV (reference sequence). The CDR3 runs 14 residues. CDR3: CASSLGGGEETQYF. For the CDR3, the DNA is TGTGCCAGCAGTTTGGGGGGCGGAGAGGAGACCCAGTACTTC.

This chain joins TRBV19 and TRBJ2-1, with D perhaps matching TRBD1 (7 bases). The CDR3 runs 15 residues. CDR1 is LNHDA, CDR2 SQIVND, per germline (reference sequence). The V and J ends lost 8 bases and 5 bases respectively, with 19 bases between them. CDR3 sequence reads: CASGRQGGFNNEQFF. The DNA of the CDR3 is TGTGCCAGTGGTAGGCAGGGGGGCTTTAACAATGAGCAGTTCTTC.